The 24 T cell receptor beta chains below were found in one sample sequenced in a study of beta chain features in type 1 diabetes (dated by TCRdb to 2016 to 2019). The paper's findings and limits, for the study overall: A moderate but significant shortening of TCRB CDR3 length was observed in type 1 diabetes patients in all four CD4+ subsets.

Which antigens these TCRs recognize remains unknown. The library was generated by the immunoSEQ multiplex PCR assay. The High Capacity cDNA Reverse Transcription Kit was used to reverse transcribe all of the isolated RNA, meaning that expressed TCRB transcripts were what got sequenced. TCRdb mirrors the immuneACCESS table, restricted to in-frame sequences. Some clones are absent from its copies; in checked studies, under half trace to an unresolved V gene, and the reason for the others is unknown. The sample data list some 150,000 clones, and approximately 10% of these were observed just once. The leading ten clones occupy under 0.75% of the sample. The sequencing sample was made of central memory CD4+ T cells from blood. The receptors derive from a woman younger than 45 with type 1 diabetes.

This sequence joins TRBV7-3 and TRBJ1-2; TRBD1 might be the D (6 bases). Trimming took off 5 bases at V and 10 bases at J, with 14 bases between the two ends. Germline V gene lookup returns CDR1 SGHTA and CDR2 FQGTGA. The CDR3 is made up of 12 amino acids. The CDR3, as DNA: TGTGCCAGCAGCCCCCAGGGGCAGGTCTACACCTTC. Its protein product is CASSPQGQVYTF.

This clone was counted only a few times. V is TRBV9 and J is TRBJ1-4, with D possibly TRBD1 on 5 matching bases. V dropped 1 base and J dropped 5 bases, with 12 bases sitting between them. The length of the CDR3 is 15 residues. From germline, CDR1 is SGDLS and CDR2 YYNGEE. CDR3 sequence: CASSVLGLPNEKLFF. The CDR3 DNA reads as TGTGCCAGCAGCGTACTGGGACTGCCGAATGAAAAACTGTTTTTT.

The rearrangement links TRBV7-9 to TRBJ1-1, with D hard to call. Between the trimmed V and J ends, which lost 0 bases and 4 bases, there was a span of 12 bases. CDR3 length: 15 residues. CDR1 and CDR2 from the germline V gene are SEHNR and FQNEAQ (reference sequence). The CDR3 bases are TGTGCCAGCAGCTTAGCGCACGGGGTAGCCACTGAAGCTTTCTTT. Translation: CASSLAHGVATEAFF.

CDR3 bases: TGCGCCAGCAGCCAACACGGAGACTATTCACCCCTCCACTTT. This codes for CASSQHGDYSPLHF. The chain carries TRBV4-1 and TRBJ1-6; no clear D. From germline, CDR1 is MGHRA and CDR2 YSYEKL. V was pared by 2 bases and J by 8 bases, with 10 bases between. The CDR3 is 14 amino acids.

This clone was recorded a few times. The rearrangement links TRBV4-2 to TRBJ2-4, with 10 bases fitting TRBD1. This CDR3 has 15 residues. Per germline, CDR1 LGHNA and CDR2 YNFKEQ. V shed 1 base and J 10 bases; nucleotides not matched to a gene: 7. CDR3 nucleotide sequence: TGTGCCAGCAGCCAAGGTGGGACAGGGGAGTGGATTCAGTACTTC. Its protein product is CASSQGGTGEWIQYF.

This clone was seen only a few times. This chain uses TRBV28 with TRBJ1-4; no definite D call. The CDR3 length is 12 residues. CDR1 and CDR2 from the germline V gene are MDHEN and SYDVKM. Trimming left V 7 bases short and J 0 bases short, with 3 bases between. In DNA, the CDR3 is TGTGCCAGCACTTCAACTAATGAAAAACTGTTTTTT. This codes for CASTSTNEKLFF. Full variable domain (missing parts from reference TRBV28 and TRBJ1-4): DVKVTQSSRYLVKRTGEKVFLECVQDMDHENMFWYRQDPGLGLRLIYFSYDVKMKEKGDIPEGYSVSREKKERFSLILESASTNQTSMYLCASTSTNEKLFFGSGTQLSVL.

Ten or more counts support this clone. The CDR3 nucleotides read TGCAGCGTTGAACAGGGTGGAGACGAAAAACTGTTTTTT. It specifies CSVEQGGDEKLFF. The rearrangement joins TRBV29-1 to TRBJ1-4; D possibly corresponds to TRBD1 (5 bases). The CDR3 is 13 residues long. V was shortened by 2 bases and J by 8 bases, with 12 bases between the two germline ends. CDR1 and CDR2 from the germline V gene are SQVTM and ANQGSEA.

This clone appeared a few times. The chain carries TRBV28 and TRBJ2-7, with 8 bases fitting TRBD1. Germline V gene sequence: CDR1 MDHEN, CDR2 SYDVKM. The CDR3 loop spans 15 amino acids. J was trimmed by 0 bases and V by 2 bases; bases with no gene match: 3. This CDR3 reads CASSLPQGASYEQYF. CDR3 in DNA: TGTGCCAGCAGTTTACCGCAGGGGGCCTCCTACGAGCAGTACTTC.

The rearrangement uses TRBV5-4 and TRBJ1-5; D is uncertain. CDR3 length: 15 amino acids. The ends were cut back, 2 bases at V and 0 bases at J, with 9 bases in the middle. Germline CDR1 SGHNT, CDR2 YYREEE (reference sequence). CDR3 protein: CASSFGGNSNQPQHF. The DNA for the CDR3 is TGTGCCAGCAGCTTTGGCGGGAATAGCAATCAGCCCCAGCATTTT.

The chain's CDR3 is CASSTSGTKFPNEQFF. In DNA form, the CDR3 reads TGCGCCAGCAGCACATCCGGGACTAAATTCCCCAATGAGCAGTTCTTC. The gene calls are TRBV23-1 and TRBJ2-1, with 7 bases identical to TRBD2. TRBV23-1 is an ORF for which the function is uncertain. V lost 6 bases and J lost 6; bases outside the gene matches: 14. The CDR3 runs 16 residues.

This clone was found a few times. The V call is TRBV5-5, the J call TRBJ1-5; D not certain. Trimming removed 1 base at V and 1 base at J, with 15 bases between. The CDR3 runs 17 residues. CDR1 is SGHKS and CDR2 is YYEKEE in the germline V gene (reference sequence). The CDR3 DNA is TGTGCCAGCAGCTTGAGGCCGGGGTCGGGGAGCAATCAGCCCCAGCATTTT. This encodes CASSLRPGSGSNQPQHF.

The chain couples TRBV5-1 to TRBJ2-5; D possibly corresponds to TRBD2 (5 bases). The V end lost 3 bases, the J end lost 2 bases, and 17 bases lay between the germline ends. There are 16 residues in the CDR3. Germline CDR1 reads SGHRS; CDR2 reads YFSETQ. Here the CDR3 reads CASSSGKRTGQETQYF. CDR3 sequence (DNA): TGCGCCAGCAGCTCGGGGAAACGGACTGGACAAGAGACCCAGTACTTC.

V and J are TRBV29-1 and TRBJ2-3; possible D gene TRBD1, 5 bases. The CDR3 loop spans 15 amino acids. Per germline, CDR1 SQVTM and CDR2 ANQGSEA. The ends were cut back, 6 bases at V and 6 bases at J, with 22 bases in the middle. CDR3 protein: CSVAPSWGVRDTQYF. CDR3 nucleotides: TGCAGCGTCGCACCTTCTTGGGGCGTGAGGGATACGCAGTATTTT.

A few counts support this clone. The chain joins TRBV6-5 to TRBJ2-1, with D possibly matching TRBD1 (6 bases). The germline V and J ends were trimmed by 7 bases and 0 bases, with 13 bases remaining between them. The V gene's germline CDR1 is MNHEY and CDR2 SVGAGI. The length of the CDR3 is 15 residues. CDR3 nucleotides: TGTGCCAGCACCCGAACAGGGAGCTCCTACAATGAGCAGTTCTTC. Translation: CASTRTGSSYNEQFF.

This clone was detected a few times. J is TRBJ1-2 and V is TRBV7-9, with a tentative D call TRBD1 (5 bases). The length of the CDR3 is 13 residues. In germline, CDR1 is SEHNR, CDR2 FQNEAQ (reference sequence). Deletions cut 11 bases from V and 3 bases from J, with 16 bases between. CDR3 DNA: TGTGCCGGAACCGGGGGAAAATACTATGGCTACACCTTC. As protein: CAGTGGKYYGYTF.

This clone was recorded a few times. The J gene is TRBJ2-5, the V gene TRBV18; D may be TRBD2 (6 bases). Matching the DNA end better, TRBJ2-7 makes the J call doubtful. This CDR3 is 13 amino acids long. Germline values: CDR1 KGHSH, CDR2 LQKENI. As DNA, the CDR3 is TGTGCCAGCTCACATGGAGGGCCAGACGAGCAGTACTTC. This encodes CASSHGGPDEQYF.

The chain combines TRBV5-1 with TRBJ2-1; TRBD1 matches 9 bases. This CDR3 comprises 13 residues. The germline CDR1 and CDR2 sequences are SGHRS and YFSETQ. V lost 5 bases, J lost 7 bases, and 4 bases stayed unmatched. This chain's CDR3 is CASRQTGGNEQFF. The CDR3 DNA follows: TGCGCCAGCAGGCAGACAGGGGGTAATGAGCAGTTCTTC.

There are a few counts of this clone. V and J are TRBV27 and TRBJ2-6; TRBD2 agrees at 7 bases. Germline CDR1 MNHEY, CDR2 SMNVEV (reference sequence). This CDR3 is 18 amino acids long. V was clipped by 8 bases and J by 1 base; unmatched bases: 14. This CDR3 is CASGRPSGKWSGANVLTF. The CDR3 bases are TGTGCCAGCGGAAGGCCAAGCGGGAAGTGGTCTGGGGCCAACGTCCTGACTTTC.

This clone was picked up a small number of times. The V and J genes are TRBV4-1 and TRBJ2-7; 7 bases line up with TRBD2. The CDR3 contains 16 residues. CDR1 and CDR2 (germline): MGHRA, YSYEKL. Losses at the gene ends were 0 bases for V and 0 bases for J; bases not matched to a gene: 5. The CDR3 DNA reads TGCGCCAGCAGCCAAGATTCTAGCGGATTCTCCTACGAGCAGTACTTC. It encodes CASSQDSSGFSYEQYF.

V usage is TRBV2 and J usage is TRBJ2-5; 13 nucleotides align to TRBD2. Trimming removed 3 bases from V and 2 bases from J; junction bases left unmatched: 6. The CDR3 is 17 amino acids. The germline V gene has CDR1 SNHLY and CDR2 FYNNEI. The CDR3 DNA is TGTGCCAGCAGTGAGGGACTAGCGGGGTTACAGCAAGAGACCCAGTACTTC. It encodes CASSEGLAGLQQETQYF.

A few counts support this clone. This chain joins TRBV7-9 and TRBJ2-3; TRBD1 might be the D (5 bases). V gave up 5 bases and J gave up 5 bases, with 11 bases separating them. Germline V lookup: CDR1 SEHNR, CDR2 FQNEAQ (reference sequence). This CDR3 comprises 13 residues. The CDR3 nucleotides read TGTGCCAGCAGCGAAGGGGAAGGAGATACGCAGTATTTT. Amino acids: CASSEGEGDTQYF.

This clone came up a few times. The rearrangement uses TRBV28 and TRBJ2-1, with TRBD1 matching over 8 bases. The CDR3 has 16 residues. Germline V gene data show CDR1 as MDHEN and CDR2 as SYDVKM. V shed 4 bases and J 2 bases; nucleotides not matched to a gene: 7. CDR3 amino acids: CASSSGTGGTYNEQFF. Written as DNA, the CDR3 is TGTGCCAGCAGTTCGGGGACAGGAGGCACCTACAATGAGCAGTTCTTC.

V is TRBV6-1 and J is TRBJ1-2; D uncertain. The CDR3 loop spans 14 amino acids. The germline V gene has CDR1 MNHNS and CDR2 SASEGT. V lost 8 bases and J lost 2, with 15 bases in between. The CDR3 loop reads CASVGRTENYGYTF. The CDR3 DNA reads TGTGCCAGCGTGGGGAGGACGGAGAACTATGGCTACACCTTC.

This clone was seen only a few times. This rearrangement joins TRBV6-5 to TRBJ2-3, with TRBD2 identical over 7 bases. Germline CDR1 is MNHEY and CDR2 is SVGAGI. V was pared by 0 bases and J by 6 bases, with 0 bases of the junction left unmatched. This CDR3 has 13 residues. The CDR3 sequence: CASSYSGGDTQYF. CDR3 nucleotides: TGTGCCAGCAGTTACTCGGGGGGGGATACGCAGTATTTT.